Sequencing of this TCR beta chain was carried out in a study of OX40 agonist ivuxolimab in advanced cancers. Sequencing used immunoSEQ multiplex PCR; TCRdb keeps in-frame clones, though not all of them. Of tens of thousands of clones listed, roughly 90% were seen once; the top ten hold 0.62%. V lost 4 bases, J lost 6 bases, and 14 bases lay in between. The V gene's germline CDR1 is SGHDT and CDR2 YYEEEE. The CDR3 has 14 residues. The chain carries TRBV5-6 and TRBJ1-5, with D perhaps TRBD1 (5 bases). The sample in question was CD4+ or CD8+ T cells sorted from blood, obtained in a trial of the OX40 agonist ivuxolimab. The sequence derives from an adult with an advanced solid tumor such as melanoma, head and neck, liver or kidney cancer. The CDR3 bases are TGTGCCAGCAGCCCAGGGCTCTTTGGTCAGCCCCAGCATTTT. This codes for CASSPGLFGQPQHF.